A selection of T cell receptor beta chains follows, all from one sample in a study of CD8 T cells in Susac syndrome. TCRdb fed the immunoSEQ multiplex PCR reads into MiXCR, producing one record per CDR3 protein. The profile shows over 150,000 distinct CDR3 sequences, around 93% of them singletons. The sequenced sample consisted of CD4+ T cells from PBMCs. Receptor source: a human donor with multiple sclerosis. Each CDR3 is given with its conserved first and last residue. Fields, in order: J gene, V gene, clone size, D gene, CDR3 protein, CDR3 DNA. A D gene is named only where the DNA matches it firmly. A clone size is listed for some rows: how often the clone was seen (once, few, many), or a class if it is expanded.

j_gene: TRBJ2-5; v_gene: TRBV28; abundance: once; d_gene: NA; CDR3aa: CASSWGLKETQYF; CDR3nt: TGTGCCAGCAGTTGGGGACTTAAAGAGACCCAGTACTTC
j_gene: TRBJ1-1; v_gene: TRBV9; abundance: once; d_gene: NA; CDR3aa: CASSPTAGITEAFF; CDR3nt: TGTGCCAGCAGCCCTACTGCAGGAATAACTGAAGCTTTCTTT
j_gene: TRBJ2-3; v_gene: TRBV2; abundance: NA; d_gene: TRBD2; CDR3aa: CASRGTSKTDTQYF; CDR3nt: TGTGCCAGCAGAGGGACTAGTAAAACAGATACGCAGTATTTT
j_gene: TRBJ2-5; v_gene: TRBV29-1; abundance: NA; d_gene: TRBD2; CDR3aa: CSVTTGGGETQYF; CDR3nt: TGCAGCGTTACTACGGGGGGTGGTGAGACCCAGTACTTC
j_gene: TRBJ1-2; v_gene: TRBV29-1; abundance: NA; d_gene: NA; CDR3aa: CSVEEAPGKGYTF; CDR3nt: TGCAGCGTTGAGGAGGCGCCGGGAAAAGGCTACACCTTC
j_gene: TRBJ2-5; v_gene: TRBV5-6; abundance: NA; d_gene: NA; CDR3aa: CASSLVGPGEETQYF; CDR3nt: TGTGCCAGCAGCTTGGTCGGTCCAGGGGAAGAGACCCAGTACTTC
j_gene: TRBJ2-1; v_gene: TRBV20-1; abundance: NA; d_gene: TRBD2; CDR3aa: CSARTRSYNEQFF; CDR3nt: TGCAGTGCCCGGACTAGAAGCTACAATGAGCAGTTCTTC
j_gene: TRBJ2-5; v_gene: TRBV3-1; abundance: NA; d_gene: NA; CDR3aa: CASSPVTTATQETQYF; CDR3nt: TGTGCCAGCAGCCCTGTGACCACAGCGACCCAAGAGACCCAGTACTTC
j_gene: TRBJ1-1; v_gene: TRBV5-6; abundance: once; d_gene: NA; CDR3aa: CASSFASNTEAFF; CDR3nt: TGTGCCAGCAGCTTTGCCTCGAACACTGAAGCTTTCTTT
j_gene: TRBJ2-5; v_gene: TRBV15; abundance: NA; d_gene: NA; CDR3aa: CATSRDRWYAETQYF; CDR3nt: TGTGCCACCAGCAGAGATCGGTGGTACGCGGAGACCCAGTACTTC